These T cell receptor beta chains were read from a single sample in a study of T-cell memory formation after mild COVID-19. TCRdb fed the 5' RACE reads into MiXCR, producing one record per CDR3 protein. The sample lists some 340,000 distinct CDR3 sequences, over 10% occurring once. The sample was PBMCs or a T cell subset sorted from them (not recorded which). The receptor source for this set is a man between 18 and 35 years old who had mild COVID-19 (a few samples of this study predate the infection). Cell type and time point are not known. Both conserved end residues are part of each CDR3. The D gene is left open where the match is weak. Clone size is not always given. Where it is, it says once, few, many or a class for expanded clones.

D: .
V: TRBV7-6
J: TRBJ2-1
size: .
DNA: TGTGCCAGCAGCTTCGGACCGGCGATCTACAATGAGCAGTTCTTC
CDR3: CASSFGPAIYNEQFF

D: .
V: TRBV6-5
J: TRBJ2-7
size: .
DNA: TGTGCCAGCTCCCCCGTGGGGCCGACCTACGAGCAGTACTTC
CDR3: CASSPVGPTYEQYF

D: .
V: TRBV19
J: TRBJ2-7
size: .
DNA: TGTGCCAGTAGAGGGAGGCGCGGCGAGCAGTACTTC
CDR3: CASRGRRGEQYF

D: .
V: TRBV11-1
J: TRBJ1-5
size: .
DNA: TGTGCCAGCAGCTTCACAGATAATCAGCCCCAGCATTTT
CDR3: CASSFTDNQPQHF

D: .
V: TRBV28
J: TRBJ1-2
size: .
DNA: TGTGCCAGCAGTTCCCCAGGGAGTTATGGCTACACCTTC
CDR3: CASSSPGSYGYTF

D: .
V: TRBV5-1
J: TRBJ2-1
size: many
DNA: TGCGCCAGCAGCTTCGTAGGGGGCAATGAGCAGTTCTTC
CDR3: CASSFVGGNEQFF

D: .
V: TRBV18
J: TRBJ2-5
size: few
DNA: TGTGCCAGCTCACCAGGCTTGGGGGCCTTCCAAGAGACCCAGTACTTC
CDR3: CASSPGLGAFQETQYF

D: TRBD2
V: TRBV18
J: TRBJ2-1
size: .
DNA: TGTGCCAGCGCCGGGACTAGCGGGGAATATCGTGAGCAGTTCTTC
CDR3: CASAGTSGEYREQFF

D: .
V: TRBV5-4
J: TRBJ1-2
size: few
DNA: TGTGCCAGCAGCTTGGAGGATAATAACTATGGCTACACCTTC
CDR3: CASSLEDNNYGYTF

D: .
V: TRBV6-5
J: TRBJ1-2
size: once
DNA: TGTGCCAGCAGTTACTCGAACGGGAGGGTCTATGGCTACACCTTC
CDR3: CASSYSNGRVYGYTF

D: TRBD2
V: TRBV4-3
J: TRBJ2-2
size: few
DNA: TGCGCCAGCAGCCAAGAACCCCCCAGCGGGGTGAGCACCGGGGAGCTGTTTTTT
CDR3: CASSQEPPSGVSTGELFF

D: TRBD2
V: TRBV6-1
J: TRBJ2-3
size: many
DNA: TGTGCCAGCAGTGAACTAGCGGGGGGGCCAGATACGCAGTATTTT
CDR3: CASSELAGGPDTQYF

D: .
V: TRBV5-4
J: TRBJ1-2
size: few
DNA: TGTGCCAGCAGCTCGGGGGATAACTATGGCTACACCTTC
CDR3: CASSSGDNYGYTF

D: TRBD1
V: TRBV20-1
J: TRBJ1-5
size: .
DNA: TGCAGTGCCGCCTCGGGACAGGGAATACGGTCCCAGCATTTT
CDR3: CSAASGQGIRSQHF

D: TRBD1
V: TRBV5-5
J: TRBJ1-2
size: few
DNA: TGTGCCAGCAGCTTTGACAGGGACGGCTACACCTTC
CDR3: CASSFDRDGYTF

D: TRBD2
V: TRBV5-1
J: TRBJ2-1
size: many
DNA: TGCGCCAGCAGCTGGGCGGGAGTCTTATGCTCCTACAATGAGCAGTTCTTC
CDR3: CASSWAGVLCSYNEQFF

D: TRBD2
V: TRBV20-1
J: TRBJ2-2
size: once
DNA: TGCAGTGCTAGAAGGGTAGCGGGGGTCGGGGAGCTGTTTTTT
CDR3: CSARRVAGVGELFF

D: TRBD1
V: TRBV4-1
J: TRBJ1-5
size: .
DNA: TGCGCCAGCAGCCAAGCACCGGGGGGACAGGGACATCAGCCCCAGCATTTT
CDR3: CASSQAPGGQGHQPQHF

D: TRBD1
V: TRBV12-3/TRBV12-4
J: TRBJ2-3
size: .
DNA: TGTGCCAGCAGTTTAGGACAGGGCGATGTGATGGATACGCAGTATTTT
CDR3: CASSLGQGDVMDTQYF

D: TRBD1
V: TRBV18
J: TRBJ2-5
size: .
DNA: TGTGCCAGCTCACCATCACAGGGGGTGGAGACCCAGTACTTC
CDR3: CASSPSQGVETQYF

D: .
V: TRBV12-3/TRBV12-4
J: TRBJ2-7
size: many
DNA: TGTGCCAGCAGCCACCTGGGGAACGAGCAGTACTTC
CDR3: CASSHLGNEQYF

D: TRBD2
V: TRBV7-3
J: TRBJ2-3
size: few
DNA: TGTGCCAGCAGCTTAAAAAGGACTAGCGGCGGGGCAGATACGCAGTATTTT
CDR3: CASSLKRTSGGADTQYF

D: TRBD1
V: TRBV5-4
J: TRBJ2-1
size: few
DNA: TGTGCCAGCAGCTGGGACAGGAGGAGCTCCTACAATGAGCAGTTCTTC
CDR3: CASSWDRRSSYNEQFF

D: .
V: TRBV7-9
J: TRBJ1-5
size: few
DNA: TGTGCCAGCAGCCCGAGGTCCGATCAGCCCCAGCATTTT
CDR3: CASSPRSDQPQHF

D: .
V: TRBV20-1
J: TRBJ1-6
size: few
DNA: TGCAGTGCTAGAGAGGGGGGCAGGAGCTCCTATAATTCACCCCTCCACTTT
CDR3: CSAREGGRSSYNSPLHF

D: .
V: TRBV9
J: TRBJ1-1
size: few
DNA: TGTGCCAGCAGCGTAGTAGGGGTGAACACTGAAGCTTTCTTT
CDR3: CASSVVGVNTEAFF

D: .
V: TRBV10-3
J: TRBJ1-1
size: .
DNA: TGTGCCATTTCGGGTAGGGGTACGACCACTGAAGCTTTCTTT
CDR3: CAISGRGTTTEAFF

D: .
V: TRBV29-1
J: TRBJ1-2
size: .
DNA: TGCAGCGTTGAAGAGGGGCCCCGAGGGGACGGCTACACCTTC
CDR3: CSVEEGPRGDGYTF

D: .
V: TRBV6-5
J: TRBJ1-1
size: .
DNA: TGTGCCAGCAGTCTCTCAGATGGTACTGAAGCTTTCTTT
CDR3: CASSLSDGTEAFF

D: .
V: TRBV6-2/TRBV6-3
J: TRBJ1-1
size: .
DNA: TGTGCCAGCAGTTATCAGCCCGCGGCAAACACTGAAGCTTTCTTT
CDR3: CASSYQPAANTEAFF

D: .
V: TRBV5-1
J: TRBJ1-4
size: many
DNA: TGCGCCAGCAGCCTCTCGAGAGCAACTAATGAAAAACTGTTTTTT
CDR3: CASSLSRATNEKLFF

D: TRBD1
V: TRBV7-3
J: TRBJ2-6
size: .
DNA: TGTGCCAGCAGCCCCAGGACAGGGGACTCTGGGGCCAACGTCCTGACTTTC
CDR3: CASSPRTGDSGANVLTF

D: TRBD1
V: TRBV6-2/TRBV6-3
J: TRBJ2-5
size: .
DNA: TGTGCCAGCACCCTGGACAGGGTAAAAGAGACCCAGTACTTC
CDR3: CASTLDRVKETQYF

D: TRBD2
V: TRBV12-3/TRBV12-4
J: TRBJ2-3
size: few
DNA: TGTGCCAGCAGTTTAATGGGACTAAATACAGATACGCAGTATTTT
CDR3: CASSLMGLNTDTQYF

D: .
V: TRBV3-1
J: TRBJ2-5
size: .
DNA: TGTGCCAGCAGCCAGTGGGGCGACCAAGAGACCCAGTACTTC
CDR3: CASSQWGDQETQYF

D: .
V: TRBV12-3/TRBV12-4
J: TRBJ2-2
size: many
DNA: TGTGCCACCCCGACTCGGACCGGGGAGCTGTTTTTT
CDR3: CATPTRTGELFF

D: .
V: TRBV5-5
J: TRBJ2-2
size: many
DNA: TGTGCCAGCAGCTTGTGGCAGACGGCGAACACCGGGGAGCTGTTTTTT
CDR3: CASSLWQTANTGELFF

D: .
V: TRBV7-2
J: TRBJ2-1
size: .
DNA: TGTGCCAGCAGCCCCCAGGGGACTATGGGCTACAATGAGCAGTTCTTC
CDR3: CASSPQGTMGYNEQFF

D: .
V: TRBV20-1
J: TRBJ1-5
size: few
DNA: TGCAGTGCTAGAGATGGGTCGGGGCAGCCCCAGCATTTT
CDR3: CSARDGSGQPQHF

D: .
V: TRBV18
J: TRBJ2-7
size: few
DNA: TGTGCCAGCTCACCACCGGGCGGCAGCTACGAGCAGTACTTC
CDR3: CASSPPGGSYEQYF

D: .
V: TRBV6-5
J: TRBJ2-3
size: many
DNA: TGTGCCAGCAGTAGGGGAGGTACGCAGTATTTT
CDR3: CASSRGGTQYF

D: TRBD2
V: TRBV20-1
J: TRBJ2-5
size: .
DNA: TGCAGTGCAAGCGGGGGGGCCGGAGGGGAGACCCAGTACTTC
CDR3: CSASGGAGGETQYF

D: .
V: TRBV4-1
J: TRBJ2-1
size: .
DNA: TGCGCCAGCAGCGATAGGGGGTCCGGCTCCTACAATGAGCAGTTCTTC
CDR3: CASSDRGSGSYNEQFF

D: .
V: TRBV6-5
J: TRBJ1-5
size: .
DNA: TGTGCCAGCGGGCCAGCAGGGGGCAATCAGCCCCAGCATTTT
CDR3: CASGPAGGNQPQHF

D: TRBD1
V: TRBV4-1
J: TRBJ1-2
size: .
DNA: TGCGCCAGCAGCCAACACCGGGACAGACCCTTTCTTTATGGCTACACCTTC
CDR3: CASSQHRDRPFLYGYTF

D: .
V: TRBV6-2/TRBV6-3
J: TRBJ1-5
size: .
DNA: TGTGCCAGCACTCCCGGGGGGGGTTATCAGCCCCAGCATTTT
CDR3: CASTPGGGYQPQHF

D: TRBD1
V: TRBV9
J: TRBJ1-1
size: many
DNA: TGTGCCAGCAGCGCTCCGGGACAGGGGAACACTGAAGCTTTCTTT
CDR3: CASSAPGQGNTEAFF

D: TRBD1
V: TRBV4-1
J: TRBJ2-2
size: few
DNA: TGCGCCAGCAGCCTAAGGGGGCCGCAGACCGGGGAGCTGTTTTTT
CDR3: CASSLRGPQTGELFF

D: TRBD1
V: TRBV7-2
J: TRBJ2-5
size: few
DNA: TGTGCCAGCAGCCTACAGGGGAATGGAGAGACCCAGTACTTC
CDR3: CASSLQGNGETQYF

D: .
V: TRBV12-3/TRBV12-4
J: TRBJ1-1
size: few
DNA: TGTGCCAGCAGTTTAGCTCGGCGGGACACTGAAGCTTTCTTT
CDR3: CASSLARRDTEAFF

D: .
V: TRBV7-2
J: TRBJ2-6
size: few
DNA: TGTGCCAGCACCGAGGGTGTCCGCTCTGGGGCCAACGTCCTGACTTTC
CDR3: CASTEGVRSGANVLTF

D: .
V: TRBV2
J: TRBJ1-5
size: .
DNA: TGTGCCAGCAGTGAAGGAGCGTTCGCGGCCCAGCATTTT
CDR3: CASSEGAFAAQHF